This T cell receptor (beta chain) was observed in a study of post-analysis software for immune sequencing data. The wider study: Relapsing-remitting, secondary progressive and progressive-relapsing courses of multiple sclerosis were included. Findings and limits, study-wide: Comparison of patients with controls showed 4 to 6 TRBV segments more frequent in patients, TRBV5-6, TRBV5-1 and TRBV20-1 among them. Among multiple sclerosis patients, normalized Chao1 diversity was significantly below that of controls. With F measure, samples from one preparation batch clustered together strongly.

The V gene's germline CDR1 is LGHNT and CDR2 FRNRAP. This CDR3 comprises 18 residues. Trimming removed 0 bases from V and 1 base from J, with 16 bases in between. Carried by the TCR beta cDNA libraries were unique molecular identifiers. Input of roughly 0.9 to 11 million T cells yielded a few hundred thousand cDNA molecules. TCRdb re-analysed the PCR reads in MiXCR, keeping a single row per CDR3 protein. The data show approximately 630,000 distinct CDR3 sequences, 59% seen once. Notes on this clonotype: The antigen is not known.

Sequencing was performed on blood. V usage is TRBV12-5 and J usage is TRBJ1-5; perhaps TRBD1 as D (5 bases). The sequence derives from a girl aged 2 to 9 with multiple sclerosis. Here the CDR3 DNA reads TGTGCTAGTGGTTTGGTAGCGGTCTCAGGGCGAAGCAATCAGCCCCAGCATTTT. Its protein is CASGLVAVSGRSNQPQHF. Full variable domain (rest looked up from reference TRBV12-5 and TRBJ1-5): DARVTQTPRHKVTEMGQEVTMRCQPILGHNTVFWYRQTMMQGLELLAYFRNRAPLDDSGMPKDRFSAEMPDATLATLKIQPSEPRDSAVYFCASGLVAVSGRSNQPQHFGDGTRLSIL.